The present T cell receptor (beta chain) was sequenced within a study of CXCR3-negative and CXCR3-positive naive CD8 T cells. Whole-study context: Approximately 130 million TRB reads were obtained in total, which works out to about 1.5 +/- 0.3 million per library. Regarding the study as a whole: Within a donor, both naive subsets shared TRBV-TRBJ usage, unlike memory cells. Compared with CXCR3-negative naive cells, CXCR3-positive naive cells showed more hydrophobic TRB CDR3s. Similar levels of surface CD5 were seen between naive subsets; TCR strength was inferred from TRB CDR3 properties.

5' RACE that incorporated UMI labels was used to prepare the TRB cDNA libraries. TCRdb reprocessed the 5' RACE reads and reports one entry per CDR3 protein, with no DNA. Its listing shows around 140,000 distinct CDR3 sequences. A CD45RO-CCR7+CD27+CD95- profile was what naive CD8+ T cells displayed. As regards this clonotype: Its antigen is as yet unknown.

The CDR3 length is 13 residues. Germline CDR1 reads KGHDR; CDR2 reads SFDVKD. Sequencing was done on a sample of naive CXCR3+ CD8+ T cells from blood. As for subset: CD45RO-CCR7+CD27+CD95- naive CD8+ T cells expressing CXCR3 (TNR3+). This chain connects TRBV24-1 to TRBJ2-5; checking the TCRdb D call of TRBD2 is not possible without DNA. The TCR was taken from a human donor in good health. Some clones in this sample may be carry-over from other donors' samples. CDR3 sequence: CATSTAGGETQYF.